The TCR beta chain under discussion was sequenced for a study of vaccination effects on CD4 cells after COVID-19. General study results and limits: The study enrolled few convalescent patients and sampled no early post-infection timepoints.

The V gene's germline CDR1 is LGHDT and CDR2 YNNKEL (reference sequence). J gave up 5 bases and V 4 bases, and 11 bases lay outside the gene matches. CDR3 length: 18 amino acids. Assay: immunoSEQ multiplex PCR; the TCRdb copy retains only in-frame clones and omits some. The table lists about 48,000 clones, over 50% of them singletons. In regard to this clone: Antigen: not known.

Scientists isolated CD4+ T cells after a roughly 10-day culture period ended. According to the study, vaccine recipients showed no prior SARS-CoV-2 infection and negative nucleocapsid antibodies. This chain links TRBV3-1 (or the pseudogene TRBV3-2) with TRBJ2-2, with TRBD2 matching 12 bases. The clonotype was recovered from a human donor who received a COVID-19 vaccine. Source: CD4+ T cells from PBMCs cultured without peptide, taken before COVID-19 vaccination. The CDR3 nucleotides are TGTGCCAGCAGCCGACTAGCGGGGGCCGGTTTGTCGACCGGGGAGCTGTTTTTT. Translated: CASSRLAGAGLSTGELFF.